This T cell receptor beta chain appears in the sequencing data of a study of beta chain features in type 1 diabetes (dated by TCRdb to 2016 to 2019). Regarding the complete study: Mean age, gender distribution, total cell number and subset yield did not differ between patients and healthy donors. In the study, TCRB repertoires of sorted circulating CD4+ T cell subsets from recently diagnosed type 1 diabetes patients were compared with those of matched healthy donors. Across all samples, about 110 million sorted cells were examined, and cell number per subset correlated strongly with RNA yield. Regulatory and stem cell-like memory subsets were isolated from only 8 patients and about 8 healthy donors, whereas naive and central memory subsets came from all 28 donors. Overall study results and their limits: Type 1 diabetes patients showed a moderate but significant shortening of TCRB CDR3 length in all four CD4+ subsets. PCR may preferentially amplify shorter templates, but because patient and control samples were amplified and corrected together, any resulting skew would affect both groups equally. Naive, central memory and regulatory TCRB repertoires appeared to be more alike among patients than among healthy donors. At VDJ recombination sites, patients with type 1 diabetes made fewer insertions and deleted more nucleotides, a pattern implying thymic rearrangement abnormalities. Because cDNA rather than genomic DNA was sequenced, highly expressing activated cells could have been over-represented, although no difference in activation and CD3 levels was found between groups. HLA sub-analyses involved small numbers of individuals, so any influence of HLA type on TCRB rearrangement remained unresolved.

A single peripheral blood draw of approximately 120 mL on average was collected from each donor into heparinised tubes. A BD FACSAria II and a panel including CD45RO, CCR7, CD25, CD127, CD95 and CD27 were used to sort naive, central memory, regulatory and stem cell-like memory CD4+ T cells. A purity above 98% was achieved for all sorted populations. PBMCs were isolated immediately by Lymphoprep density gradient centrifugation and stained directly without culture. Samples were stained and sorted in pairs, with one healthy donor and one patient per experiment, so that batch effects were minimized. Taken from the germline V gene, the CDR1 and CDR2 loops are MGHRA and YSYEKL. V drops 0 bases and J drops 3 bases, leaving 6 bases in between. Including cysteine and phenylalanine, the CDR3 has 13 amino acids. Only the CDR3 portion is preserved as DNA: 39 bases, with reading frame beginning at the first base.

The entire amount of isolated RNA was reverse transcribed using the High Capacity cDNA Reverse Transcription Kit, so the sequenced TCRB transcripts were expressed ones. Naive, central memory and regulatory T cell samples underwent deep immunoSEQ sequencing, averaging roughly 3.3 million total reads per sample. Sorted cells were lysed in RLT buffer, and RNA was extracted using DNase-treated RNeasy Micro or Mini kits according to cell number. To prevent cross-contamination, each cell subset was processed individually, whereas patient and healthy donor samples were processed jointly. The immunoSEQ multiplex PCR was used to amplify TCRB sequences from cDNA, yielding 87-bp fragments that span the CDR3 region. Sequencing of the amplicons was done on the Illumina HiSeq platform. The authors processed their data as follows. PCR bias was corrected computationally using synthetic template baselines, and reads within Hamming distance 2 were collapsed, with unmergeable singletons discarded. By aligning reads against IMGT, V, D and J genes, CDR3 length, and insertions or deletions at six rearrangement sites were assigned. Clonotype counts were normalized to sorted cell number within each subset before computing true diversity and Gini coefficients with the tcR R package. The overlap coefficient, calculated on TCRB nucleotide sequences, was used to measure repertoire sharing. The source is immuneACCESS, and TCRdb retained only in-frame sequences with V and J called. Part of the clones is not carried over; for the studies checked, unresolved V genes explain less than half of this, and the remainder is unexplained. V and J calls and clone size are those listed in that table; D and trimming were worked out from the DNA. The sample has about 180,000 clones on record, approximately 13% of them singletons. The top ten hold 0.5% to 0.75% of the sample.

This clone showed up just a few times. Its recognized antigen is unknown. The input lacks base qualities; no much larger clone sits a single base away. This clonotype was sampled from a woman aged 18-29 years in good health. The chain uses TRBV4-1 and TRBJ2-7; no D gene is confidently identified. Input material: central memory CD4+ T cells from blood. This receptor has the CDR3 CASSQDRGYEQYF. The base sequence is TGCGCCAGCAGCCAAGATAGAGGCTACGAGCAGTACTTC.